The text below deals with one T cell receptor (beta chain). This clone has just one count. The target of this receptor is not known. Base qualities are not at hand, and no much larger clone is one base apart. Collaborating institutions collected whole blood in K2EDTA tubes following their own protocols. Collaborator samples were shipped for TCRbeta analysis as frozen whole blood, isolated PBMCs, or DNA extracted from either sample type. These data originate in a study of blood T cell repertoires in COVID-19 (dated by TCRdb to the early 2020s). Turning to the overall study: Collaborator samples came from the United States, Italy and Spain and covered acute and convalescent phases of COVID-19. The material from the prospective study consisted of cDNA or gDNA derived from T cells, B-cell-depleted T cells, or PBMCs. The dataset comprised deeply sampled blood TCRbeta repertoires from subjects exposed to, actively infected with, or recovered from COVID-19. The repertoires were made available in a free public database intended to serve as a resource for research on the immune response to SARS-CoV-2. The samples were drawn from the first 160 participants of the ongoing ImmuneRACE study and from 1,254 subjects provided by 6 global collaborators. A de-identified subject ID, COVID-19 status, age in years and sex were almost always included in the sample metadata. Where HLA class I and class II types were available, the types were taken from metadata supplied by the sample provider, not from assay-based typing.

Study-level results and caveats: How much clinical and demographic metadata was included differed by source and by participant, and the metadata was provided uncurated.

TCRbeta CDR3 regions were amplified from genomic DNA using the immunoSEQ Assay, a bias-controlled multiplex PCR. Under the source paper's analysis protocol: Nucleated cell counts per sample were estimated from amplification of reference gene primers within the assay. Sequence reads were collapsed and filtered to measure the absolute abundance of every unique TCRbeta CDR3 rearrangement. For each sample, productive Simpson clonality was calculated by taking the square root of Simpson's diversity index across productive rearrangements. TCRdb's version of the immuneACCESS table is confined to in-frame rearrangements and falls short of the full clone set. An unresolved V gene accounts for under half of the shortfall where checked; the remainder is of unknown origin. The V and J calls and clone size are taken from that table; D and trimming were inferred from the DNA. Across this sample there are around 46,000 clones, with about 89% seen only once. The ten largest clones add up to roughly 15% of the sample.

Counted from cysteine to phenylalanine, this CDR3 has 13 amino acids. Only CDR3 DNA remains: 39 bases, in frame from the first base. V is pared back by 7 bases and J by 2 bases, with 12 bases lying between the germline termini. As encoded in the germline V gene, CDR1 is SGDLS while CDR2 is YYNGEE. The sequence came from a human donor in a cohort sampled during active COVID-19. Input material: peripheral blood. Recombination joined TRBV9 with TRBJ1-1, with an unclear D gene assignment. The DNA sequence is given as TGTGCCAGCCGGGGTGGCGTTAACACTGAAGCTTTCTTT. Its coded protein is CASRGGVNTEAFF.